This entry lists 5 T cell receptor beta chains sequenced from one sample in a study of blood T cell repertoires in COVID-19 (dated by TCRdb to the early 2020s). Library method: the immunoSEQ multiplex PCR assay. TCRdb re-hosts the immuneACCESS table, in-frame sequences only. Its copies lack some clones; in the studies checked, an unresolved V gene accounts for under half of them, and the cause for the rest is not known. The sample includes about 150,000 clones, with around 87% observed a single time. The ten most abundant clones make up approximately 0.62% of the sample. The material sequenced was peripheral blood. These receptors were collected from a man in his fifties or sixties with COVID-19, enrolled during active disease.

The chain has TRBV7-3 and TRBJ2-2; a possible D gene is TRBD1 (5 bases). This CDR3 region has 15 residues. Trimming took 4 bases from V and 5 from J, leaving 14 bases between them. Germline CDR1 and CDR2: SGHTA and FQGTGA. The CDR3 nucleotides are TGTGCCAGCAGCTCTCTACAGGTGGCGACCGGGGAGCTGTTTTTT. Its protein product is CASSSLQVATGELFF.

This chain uses TRBV18 with TRBJ2-7; 9 bases are a match to TRBD1. The CDR3 sequence is 14 residues long. In germline, CDR1 is KGHSH, CDR2 LQKENI. J was trimmed by 7 bases and V by 4 bases; bases with no gene match: 8. The CDR3 sequence: CASSRTRTGEEQYF. The CDR3, as DNA: TGTGCCAGCTCACGTACGCGGACAGGGGAAGAGCAGTACTTC. The full variable domain, with the rest looked up from reference TRBV18 and TRBJ2-7, is NAGVMQNPRHLVRRRGQEARLRCSPMKGHSHVYWYRQLPEEGLKFMVYLQKENIIDESGMPKERFSAEFPKEGPSILRIQQVVRGDSAAYFCASSRTRTGEEQYFGPGTRLTVT.

This clone was observed a handful of times. The chain combines TRBV6-2 or TRBV6-3 with TRBJ1-1; the D gene is possibly TRBD1 (5 bases). Looked up from germline, CDR1 is MNHEY and CDR2 is SVGEGT. Between the trimmed V and J ends, which lost 2 bases and 0 bases, there was a span of 7 bases. The CDR3 consists of 14 residues. The CDR3, as DNA: TGTGCCAGCAGTTACGGACACCTGAACACTGAAGCTTTCTTT. Protein: CASSYGHLNTEAFF.

The rearrangement links TRBV7-2 to TRBJ1-3; D remains ambiguous. Between the trimmed V and J ends, which lost 3 bases and 1 base, there was a span of 10 bases. Germline values: CDR1 SGHTA, CDR2 FQGNSA. CDR3 size: 15 residues. CDR3 in amino acids: CASSFGGRSGNTIYF. The CDR3 nucleotides read TGTGCCAGCAGCTTTGGAGGACGGTCTGGAAACACCATATATTTT. Together with reference TRBV7-2 and TRBJ1-3, the CDR3 gives the full variable domain: GAGVSQSPSNKVTEKGKDVELRCDPISGHTALYWYRQSLGQGLEFLIYFQGNSAPDKSGLPSDRFSAERTGGSVSTLTIQRTQQEDSAVYLCASSFGGRSGNTIYFGEGSWLTVV.

The DNA of the CDR3 is TGTGCCAGCAGTTATACCGAGAATTCACCCCTCCACTTT. This encodes CASSYTENSPLHF. This chain joins TRBV6-2 or TRBV6-3 and TRBJ1-6; D uncertain. The germline V gene encodes CDR1 MNHEY and CDR2 SVGEGT. Trimming took 3 bases from V and 7 from J, leaving 7 bases between them. The CDR3 sequence is 13 residues long.